This is a list of T cell receptor beta chains from one sample in a study of Ad26.COV2.S vaccination and SARS-CoV-2 variants. TCRdb's copy holds only in-frame clones and misses some; the assay was immunoSEQ multiplex PCR. The sample consists of 400,000 to 500,000 clones, around 89% of them appearing once. Material: peripheral blood, obtained in a trial of Ad26.COV2.S vaccine versus placebo. Source of these receptors: a person between 18 and 60 years old who received the Ad26.COV2.S COVID-19 vaccine or a placebo. The CDR3 runs from the conserved cysteine through the conserved F or W. Each record gives: D gene, V gene, clone size, J gene, CDR3 DNA, CDR3 protein. A D gene is named only where the DNA matches it firmly. Clone size is shown for a subset of rows, as once, few, many or a class of expanded clone.

D gene: TRBD2; V gene: TRBV19; clone size: -; J gene: TRBJ2-3; CDR3 DNA: TGTGCCAGTAACCCTCATGAGCGGGGGGCCCAAGATACGCAGTATTTT; CDR3 protein: CASNPHERGAQDTQYF
D gene: TRBD2; V gene: TRBV19; clone size: once; J gene: TRBJ2-4; CDR3 DNA: TGTGCCAGTAGCCCGGGACTAGCGGGAAACATTCAGTACTTC; CDR3 protein: CASSPGLAGNIQYF
D gene: -; V gene: TRBV10-3; clone size: -; J gene: TRBJ1-2; CDR3 DNA: TGTGCCATCAGTTCATGGCCACCGGCCAACTATGGCTACACCTTC; CDR3 protein: CAISSWPPANYGYTF
D gene: -; V gene: TRBV7-3; clone size: -; J gene: TRBJ1-2; CDR3 DNA: TGTGCCAGCAGCTTAACGACAGGAGATACCTATGGCTACACCTTC; CDR3 protein: CASSLTTGDTYGYTF
D gene: -; V gene: TRBV4-1; clone size: -; J gene: TRBJ2-7; CDR3 DNA: TGCGCCAGCAGCCAAGAAGACAGCTCCTACGAGCAGTACTTC; CDR3 protein: CASSQEDSSYEQYF
D gene: -; V gene: TRBV21-1; clone size: -; J gene: TRBJ2-2; CDR3 DNA: TGTGCCAGCAGCAACCCACGGGGGGACAACACCGGGGAGCTGTTTTTT; CDR3 protein: CASSNPRGDNTGELFF
D gene: TRBD1; V gene: TRBV19; clone size: -; J gene: TRBJ2-7; CDR3 DNA: TGTGCCAGTAGTGGTGGGGACAGGGGTTACGAGCAGTACTTC; CDR3 protein: CASSGGDRGYEQYF
D gene: -; V gene: TRBV28; clone size: -; J gene: TRBJ2-7; CDR3 DNA: TGTGCCAGCAGTTTGGACAGAGGAAACTACGAGCAGTACTTC; CDR3 protein: CASSLDRGNYEQYF
D gene: TRBD1; V gene: TRBV9; clone size: -; J gene: TRBJ1-1; CDR3 DNA: TGTGCCAGCAGCCCCTCACAGGGGAGGACGGCTTTCTTT; CDR3 protein: CASSPSQGRTAFF
D gene: TRBD1; V gene: TRBV4-2; clone size: -; J gene: TRBJ1-5; CDR3 DNA: TGTGCCAGCAGCCAGAACCAGGGGGAGGTAAGTCAGCCCCAGCATTTT; CDR3 protein: CASSQNQGEVSQPQHF
D gene: -; V gene: TRBV11-2; clone size: -; J gene: TRBJ2-5; CDR3 DNA: TGTGCCGCAGGTCGGCTAGGACAGACCCAGTACTTC; CDR3 protein: CAAGRLGQTQYF
D gene: -; V gene: TRBV28; clone size: -; J gene: TRBJ2-3; CDR3 DNA: TGTGCCAGCAGTTGGGAGGACCACCAGACAGATACGCAGTATTTT; CDR3 protein: CASSWEDHQTDTQYF
D gene: -; V gene: TRBV7-2; clone size: -; J gene: TRBJ2-2; CDR3 DNA: TGTGCCAGCAGCTTAGATGGGGGGACCGGGGAGCTGTTTTTT; CDR3 protein: CASSLDGGTGELFF
D gene: TRBD1; V gene: TRBV5-4; clone size: -; J gene: TRBJ2-5; CDR3 DNA: TGTGCCAGCAGCCCTGACAGGGGGCGCGGTTCGGAGACCCAGTACTTC; CDR3 protein: CASSPDRGRGSETQYF
D gene: -; V gene: TRBV6-2/TRBV6-3; clone size: -; J gene: TRBJ1-6; CDR3 DNA: TGTGCCAGCAGTTACCTTGCCAGCCGGTATAATTCACCCCTCCACTTT; CDR3 protein: CASSYLASRYNSPLHF
D gene: -; V gene: TRBV5-6; clone size: -; J gene: TRBJ1-5; CDR3 DNA: TGTGCCAGCAGCCGAAGGACAGCAACAAATCAGCCCCAGCATTTT; CDR3 protein: CASSRRTATNQPQHF
D gene: -; V gene: TRBV15; clone size: -; J gene: TRBJ1-1; CDR3 DNA: TGTGCCACTCGACCCGGGGCAGGGCTGGGCAACACTGAAGCTTTCTTT; CDR3 protein: CATRPGAGLGNTEAFF
D gene: TRBD1; V gene: TRBV18; clone size: -; J gene: TRBJ2-7; CDR3 DNA: TGTGCCAGCTCCCCCGGGACAGGCTACGAGCAGTACTTC; CDR3 protein: CASSPGTGYEQYF
D gene: -; V gene: TRBV27; clone size: -; J gene: TRBJ2-2; CDR3 DNA: TGTGCCAGCAGTCCCGGAGGGAGGAACACCGGGGAGCTGTTTTTT; CDR3 protein: CASSPGGRNTGELFF
D gene: -; V gene: TRBV11-2; clone size: -; J gene: TRBJ2-5; CDR3 DNA: TGTGCCAGCAGCTTATGGGGGCAAGAGACCCAGTACTTC; CDR3 protein: CASSLWGQETQYF
D gene: -; V gene: TRBV19; clone size: -; J gene: TRBJ1-5; CDR3 DNA: TGTGCCAGTAGTATATCTGGTTCTAGCAATCAGCCCCAGCATTTT; CDR3 protein: CASSISGSSNQPQHF
D gene: -; V gene: TRBV24-1; clone size: -; J gene: TRBJ2-2; CDR3 DNA: TGTGCCACCAGTGATTTAATACAGGGCGCCGGGGAGCTGTTTTTT; CDR3 protein: CATSDLIQGAGELFF
D gene: -; V gene: TRBV30; clone size: few; J gene: TRBJ1-3; CDR3 DNA: TGTGCCTGGAGCAGGGGCGTGGGGAACACCATATATTTT; CDR3 protein: CAWSRGVGNTIYF
D gene: -; V gene: TRBV6-1; clone size: few; J gene: TRBJ2-1; CDR3 DNA: TGTGCCAGCAGTGAATTGGGTCCCTACAATGAGCAGTTCTTC; CDR3 protein: CASSELGPYNEQFF
D gene: -; V gene: TRBV9; clone size: -; J gene: TRBJ2-7; CDR3 DNA: TGTGCCAGCAGCGGGAGGGACAGTCCCTACGAGCAGTACTTC; CDR3 protein: CASSGRDSPYEQYF
D gene: -; V gene: TRBV28; clone size: -; J gene: TRBJ1-2; CDR3 DNA: TGTGCCAGCAGTTTGTCGACGGTATTAGCTAACTATGGCTACACCTTC; CDR3 protein: CASSLSTVLANYGYTF
D gene: -; V gene: TRBV5-6; clone size: -; J gene: TRBJ1-3; CDR3 DNA: TGTGCCAGCAGCTTGGCAGGGGTTGGAGGAAACACCATATATTTT; CDR3 protein: CASSLAGVGGNTIYF
D gene: -; V gene: TRBV4-3; clone size: -; J gene: TRBJ2-7; CDR3 DNA: TGCGCCAGCAGCCAAGACCCTCTCAACTACGAGCAGTACTTC; CDR3 protein: CASSQDPLNYEQYF
D gene: -; V gene: TRBV10-2; clone size: -; J gene: TRBJ2-5; CDR3 DNA: TGCGCCAGCAGTGAGGGCGGAAACCAAGAGACCCAGTACTTC; CDR3 protein: CASSEGGNQETQYF
D gene: -; V gene: TRBV7-8; clone size: -; J gene: TRBJ2-7; CDR3 DNA: TGTGCCAGCGCGACATACACTGGTCAATTTTACGAGCAGTACTTC; CDR3 protein: CASATYTGQFYEQYF
D gene: -; V gene: TRBV24-1; clone size: -; J gene: TRBJ2-3; CDR3 DNA: TGTGCCACCCAGACTAGTACTAGCACAGATACGCAGTATTTT; CDR3 protein: CATQTSTSTDTQYF
D gene: TRBD2; V gene: TRBV9; clone size: -; J gene: TRBJ2-3; CDR3 DNA: TGTGCCAGCAGCGGAGCGGGGGGGCCGGAAGATACGCAGTATTTT; CDR3 protein: CASSGAGGPEDTQYF
D gene: -; V gene: TRBV5-6; clone size: many; J gene: TRBJ2-7; CDR3 DNA: TGTGCCAGCAGCTCCGGGATCTCCTACGAGCAGTACTTC; CDR3 protein: CASSSGISYEQYF
D gene: -; V gene: TRBV7-9; clone size: -; J gene: TRBJ2-3; CDR3 DNA: TGTGCCAGCAGCTTAGCCCTAGGGCGAATCACAGATACGCAGTATTTT; CDR3 protein: CASSLALGRITDTQYF
D gene: -; V gene: TRBV6-2/TRBV6-3; clone size: -; J gene: TRBJ1-4; CDR3 DNA: TGTGCCAGCAGTTCAACAGAGGCGGGGGAAAAACTGTTTTTT; CDR3 protein: CASSSTEAGEKLFF
D gene: -; V gene: TRBV7-9; clone size: -; J gene: TRBJ1-4; CDR3 DNA: TGTGCCAGCAGCTTCGGAGTTAATGAAAAACTGTTTTTT; CDR3 protein: CASSFGVNEKLFF
D gene: -; V gene: TRBV5-4; clone size: -; J gene: TRBJ2-2; CDR3 DNA: TGTGCCAGCAGCTTAGACGCCGGATTGAACACCGGGGAGCTGTTTTTT; CDR3 protein: CASSLDAGLNTGELFF